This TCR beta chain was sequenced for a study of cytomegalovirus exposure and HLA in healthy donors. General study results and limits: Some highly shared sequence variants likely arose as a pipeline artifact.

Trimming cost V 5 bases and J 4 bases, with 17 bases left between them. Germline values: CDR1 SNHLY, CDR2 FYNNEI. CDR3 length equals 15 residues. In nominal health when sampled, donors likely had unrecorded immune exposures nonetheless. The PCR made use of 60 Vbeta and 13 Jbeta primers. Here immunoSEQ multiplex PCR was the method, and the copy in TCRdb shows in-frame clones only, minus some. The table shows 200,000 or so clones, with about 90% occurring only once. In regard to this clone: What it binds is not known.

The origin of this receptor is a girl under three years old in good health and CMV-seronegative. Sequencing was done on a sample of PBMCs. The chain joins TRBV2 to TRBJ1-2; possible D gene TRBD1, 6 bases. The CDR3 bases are TGTGCCAGCAGTTTGCCCGGACAGAAGGGCTATGGCTACACCTTC. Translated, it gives CASSLPGQKGYGYTF.